This T cell receptor (beta chain) was profiled in a study of cytomegalovirus exposure and HLA in healthy donors. Whole-study results and caveats: Later analysis showed most CMV-associated TCR beta chains appearing HLA-restricted.

Use of 60 Vbeta and 13 Jbeta primers characterized the PCR. The protocol was immunoSEQ multiplex PCR, while the TCRdb copy is restricted to in-frame clones and leaves out a portion. Here the sample spans about 120,000 clones, about 81% being singletons. Concerning this clone: Its antigen is not identified.

The CDR3 extends over 15 amino acids. Germline V gene data show CDR1 as SGHDT and CDR2 as YYEEEE. Trimming removed 5 bases at V and 6 bases at J, with 17 bases between. Sample: PBMCs. The V gene is TRBV5-6, the J gene TRBJ1-4, with D possibly matching TRBD1 (6 bases). The clonotype was recovered from a man aged 35-49 years in good health and CMV-seronegative. Written as DNA, the CDR3 is TGTGCCAGCAGTTCACCGGGGACAACCCATGAAAAACTGTTTTTT. Residues: CASSSPGTTHEKLFF.